The clone carrying this T cell receptor beta chain was recorded only once. The antigen is unknown. The data are from a study of T-cell memory formation after mild COVID-19. As for the study in general: Across donors, TCR clusters were largely donor specific.

The study's findings and limits: Chiefly within CM and EM were the contracting CD4+ clones; CD8+ ones were within EMRA.

TCRdb independently ran MiXCR on the 5' RACE reads; one entry per CDR3 protein. In the table there are about 57,000 distinct CDR3 sequences, about 12% of which are singletons. This CDR3 region has 13 residues. The V end lost 5 bases, the J end lost 5 bases, and 12 bases lay between the germline ends. Germline V gene data show CDR1 as SSHAT and CDR2 as FNYEAQ (reference sequence). The chain couples TRBV7-7 to TRBJ2-5; D is unclear. Material: PBMCs or a T cell subset sorted from them (not recorded which). The sequence was collected from a man younger than 35 who had mild COVID-19 (a few samples of this study predate the infection). Cell type and time point are not known. CDR3 sequence: CASSQPGLETQYF. Here the CDR3 DNA reads TGTGCCAGCAGCCAACCGGGTCTTGAGACCCAGTACTTC.